This record covers a single T cell receptor (beta chain). This record belongs to a study of blood T cell repertoires in COVID-19. Study context: From the United States, Italy and Spain came samples of acute and convalescent COVID-19. Sample material is recorded as cDNA or gDNA derived from T cells, B-cell-depleted T cells, or PBMCs.

Germline V CDR1 and CDR2: MNHEY, SMNVEV (reference sequence). The V end lost 7 bases, the J end lost 0 bases, and 6 bases lay between the germline ends. The CDR3 runs to 12 residues. Participants, 18 to 89 years old, spanned more than 20 US areas. Membership in each cohort depended on participant-reported clinical history. Some clones are missing from TCRdb's copy, which holds only in-frame ones; the method was immunoSEQ multiplex PCR. There are roughly 260,000 clones in the sample; about 85% occur only once, and roughly 6% lies in the top ten. The sample consisted of PBMCs or T cells enriched from blood (not recorded which). The chain has TRBV27 and TRBJ1-1; D is ambiguous. This TCR was sampled from a woman in her thirties with acute COVID-19. CDR3 amino acids: CASMGMNTEAFF. The CDR3 nucleotides are TGTGCCAGCATGGGCATGAACACTGAAGCTTTCTTT.